Below are 31 T cell receptor beta chains sequenced from a single sample in a study of beta chain features in type 1 diabetes. General study findings and limits: The study found moderately but significantly shorter TCRB CDR3s in all four CD4+ subsets of Type 1 diabetes patients.

The isolated RNA, all of it, was reverse transcribed, so expressed TCRB transcripts were what got sequenced. This table comes from immunoSEQ multiplex PCR, and its TCRdb copy is limited to in-frame clones, with some not included. The table has over 120,000 clones, about 13% seen once. The antigens for these receptors are not known. Material for sequencing was central memory CD4+ T cells from blood. These receptor sequences come from a man between 18 and 29 years old with type 1 diabetes.

J is TRBJ1-2 and V is TRBV30; 9 positions agree with TRBD1. Germline CDR1 GTSNPN, CDR2 SVGIG (reference sequence). The V and J ends lost 3 bases and 3 bases, in that order; junction bases with no gene match: 8. The CDR3 covers 15 residues. The CDR3 DNA sequence: TGTGCCTGGAGCGGGGCGACAGGGGGATACTATGGCTACACCTTC. The encoded protein is CAWSGATGGYYGYTF.

The chain combines TRBV10-3 with TRBJ2-3; 7 bases map to TRBD1. In germline, CDR1 is ENHRY, CDR2 SYGVKD. CDR3 length: 15 amino acids. After removal of 3 bases from V and 0 bases from J, the junction contained 3 bases not matched to a gene. CDR3 region: CAISETGASTDTQYF. CDR3 coding DNA: TGTGCCATCAGTGAAACAGGGGCTAGCACAGATACGCAGTATTTT.

This clone has only a few counts. This sequence joins TRBV9 and TRBJ2-5, with 10 bases identical to TRBD1. The junction had 1 base not matched to a gene; V was cut back by 3 bases and J by 5 bases. The CDR3 has 13 amino acids. Germline lookup yields CDR1 SGDLS and CDR2 YYNGEE. CDR3 nucleotides: TGTGCCAGCAGCGCGGGACAGGGGGAGACCCAGTACTTC. Protein product: CASSAGQGETQYF.

This clone showed up many times. CDR3 in amino acids: CASSRTAAEAFF. CDR3 nucleotides: TGTGCCAGCAGCCGGACAGCGGCCGAAGCTTTCTTT. This chain connects TRBV7-2 to TRBJ1-1, with a possible D match to TRBD1 (6 bases). This CDR3 is 12 amino acids long. CDR1 SGHTA and CDR2 FQGNSA come from the germline V gene. The germline V and J ends were trimmed by 5 bases and 8 bases, with 12 bases remaining between them.

This clone was detected only a few times. The rearrangement links TRBV5-6 to TRBJ1-1, with 7 bases that match TRBD1. The CDR3 runs to 16 residues. The junction had 13 bases not matched to a gene; V was cut back by 6 bases and J by 2 bases. Germline lookup yields CDR1 SGHDT and CDR2 YYEEEE. The CDR3 DNA sequence: TGTGCCAGCACACTACTGACCGGGACAGTTAACACTGAAGCTTTCTTT. Protein sequence: CASTLLTGTVNTEAFF.

This clone was seen a handful of times. V is TRBV5-1 and J is TRBJ1-1; no definite D call. Germline V gene data show CDR1 as SGHRS and CDR2 as YFSETQ. The CDR3 is 14 amino acids. V lost 0 bases to trimming and J lost 1 base, with 7 bases between them. The CDR3 spells CASSLARRNTEAFF. CDR3 sequence (DNA): TGCGCCAGCAGCTTGGCCCGGAGGAACACTGAAGCTTTCTTT.

This clone was seen ten or more times. The chain combines TRBV25-1 with TRBJ2-3; 7 bases fit TRBD2. The CDR3 runs to 13 residues. The V segment lost 2 bases and the J segment 6 bases; nucleotides outside the gene matches: 2. CDR1 is MGHDK, CDR2 SYGVNS, per germline. The CDR3 loop is CASSEPGRDTQYF. CDR3 nucleotide sequence: TGTGCCAGCAGTGAACCCGGGAGGGATACGCAGTATTTT.

The rearrangement joins TRBV7-8 to TRBJ1-1; D is undetermined. CDR3 length equals 14 residues. V lost 1 base and J 11 bases, leaving 17 bases between the germline ends. Germline assignment: CDR1 SGHVS and CDR2 FQNEAQ. CDR3 protein: CASSLGRNEGGAFF. CDR3 nucleotides: TGTGCCAGCAGCTTAGGGCGGAACGAAGGTGGGGCTTTCTTT.

Comment on this clone: Sequence at one end of the junction differs from germline and may be a read error. The gene calls are TRBV18 and TRBJ2-7; D is uncertain. CDR3 length equals 13 residues. Germline-derived CDR1 and CDR2 are KGHSH and LQKENI. CDR3 loop: CASSPEPSPWKDF. DNA of the CDR3: TGTGCCAGCTCACCAGAGCCCAGCCCGTGGAAGGACTTC.

This rearrangement joins TRBV28 to TRBJ1-1; tentatively, D is TRBD1 (6 bases). V lost 4 bases to trimming and J lost 3 bases, with 15 bases between them. Germline lookup yields CDR1 MDHEN and CDR2 SYDVKM. This CDR3 is built from 15 residues. The CDR3 DNA reads as TGTGCCAGCAGTTGGACAGCCCGTGGGGACACTGAAGCTTTCTTT. Translation gives CASSWTARGDTEAFF.

V gene TRBV10-3 combines with J gene TRBJ2-5; D gene unclear. The ends were cut back, 4 bases at V and 1 base at J, with 7 bases in the middle. CDR1 and CDR2 from the germline V gene are ENHRY and SYGVKD. The CDR3 loop spans 13 amino acids. The CDR3 DNA follows: TGTGCCATCAGTGCACAACTCCAAGAGACCCAGTACTTC. Protein: CAISAQLQETQYF.

This clone showed up just a few times. The chain uses TRBV7-2 and TRBJ2-7; D is uncertain. Trimming shortened V by 1 base and J by 6 bases, and 13 bases separated the two germline ends. CDR1 SGHTA and CDR2 FQGNSA come from the germline V gene. This CDR3 spans 14 amino acids. The CDR3 DNA reads as TGTGCCAGCAGCTTAGTAGGGTCAGCGTTCGAGCAGTACTTC. Its protein is CASSLVGSAFEQYF.

This sequence joins TRBV15 and TRBJ2-3, with 8 nucleotides matching TRBD2. CDR1 LNHNV and CDR2 YYDKDF come from the germline V gene (reference sequence). V dropped 1 base and J dropped 1; count of bases not matched to a gene: 7. CDR3 size: 17 residues. The DNA of the CDR3 is TGTGCCACCAGCAGAGGTTACAGTAGCGGGGGCACAGATACGCAGTATTTT. Translation: CATSRGYSSGGTDTQYF.

The chain is built from TRBV5-4 and TRBJ1-1, with D hard to call. Germline V gives CDR1 SGHNT, CDR2 YYREEE (reference sequence). V lost 0 bases, J lost 11 bases, and 14 bases lay in between. The CDR3 is 13 amino acids. DNA for the CDR3: TGTGCCAGCAGCTTGGCCGTATCAGAGGTGGCTTTCTTT. Protein product: CASSLAVSEVAFF.

V gene TRBV6-1 combines with J gene TRBJ2-3; 8 nucleotides line up with TRBD2. Germline loops: CDR1 MNHNS, CDR2 SASEGT. The length of the CDR3 is 14 residues. V trimming: 2 bases; J trimming: 4 bases; junction bases outside the gene matches: 2. CDR3 coding DNA: TGTGCCAGCAGTGAACGGGGGGGCGCAGATACGCAGTATTTT. It yields the protein CASSERGGADTQYF.

The chain employs TRBV4-1 and TRBJ1-1, with a weak D call TRBD1 (6 bases). With 4 bases removed from V and 9 bases from J, the gap between germline ends came to 18 bases. Germline-derived CDR1 and CDR2 are MGHRA and YSYEKL. The CDR3 loop spans 14 amino acids. The CDR3 region is CASSLPQGRVQAFF. The CDR3 DNA reads TGCGCCAGCAGCCTCCCACAGGGCCGGGTGCAAGCTTTCTTT.

This clone has only a few counts. This chain connects TRBV10-3 to TRBJ2-3, with D possibly matching TRBD2 (5 bases). The germline CDR1 and CDR2 sequences are ENHRY and SYGVKD. CDR3 length: 15 amino acids. Trimming left V 3 bases short and J 4 bases short, with 14 bases between. The DNA of the CDR3 is TGTGCCATCAGTGACACCGGGGAAGGCCCAGATACGCAGTATTTT. This codes for CAISDTGEGPDTQYF.

This clone turned up a few times. The chain couples TRBV11-2 to TRBJ1-6; no firm D call. V dropped 1 base and J dropped 7 bases, with 11 bases sitting between them. Germline lookup yields CDR1 SGHAT and CDR2 FQNNGV. The CDR3 covers 15 residues. As DNA, the CDR3 is TGTGCCAGCAGCTTAGTAGGCATGGGGAATTCACCCCTCCACTTT. Encoded protein: CASSLVGMGNSPLHF.

In its sample, this clone was seen a few times. The chain is built from TRBV4-1 and TRBJ1-5; D possibly corresponds to TRBD1 (5 bases). Between the trimmed V and J ends, which lost 4 bases and 2 bases, there was a span of 18 bases. The length of the CDR3 is 17 residues. Germline V gives CDR1 MGHRA, CDR2 YSYEKL. The CDR3 sequence: CASSLSGGEMGNQPQHF. The CDR3 nucleotides read TGCGCCAGCAGCCTCTCTGGGGGGGAAATGGGCAATCAGCCCCAGCATTTT.

This chain links TRBV5-1 with TRBJ1-1, with 8 bases that match TRBD1. V gave up 4 bases and J gave up 1 base; unmatched junction bases: 6. Germline assignment: CDR1 SGHRS and CDR2 YFSETQ. The CDR3 runs 15 residues. CDR3 residues: CASSGAGQANTEAFF. The CDR3 DNA sequence: TGCGCCAGCAGCGGCGCGGGACAGGCGAACACTGAAGCTTTCTTT.

The chain links TRBV6-1 to TRBJ2-1; the D gene could be TRBD1 or TRBD2 (6 bases each). This CDR3 comprises 15 residues. V was cut by 8 bases and J by 2 bases, with 16 bases left in between. In germline, CDR1 is MNHNS, CDR2 SASEGT. The CDR3 nucleotides are TGTGCCAGCGCTGGGGGGCGGGCGGCCTACAATGAGCAGTTCTTC. It yields the protein CASAGGRAAYNEQFF.

The chain joins TRBV9 to TRBJ2-7, with D possibly TRBD1 on 6 matching bases. The V end lost 4 bases, the J end lost 0 bases, and 17 bases lay between the germline ends. Germline CDR1 and CDR2: SGDLS and YYNGEE. CDR3 length equals 16 residues. This CDR3 is CASSPLSGGSSYEQYF. The CDR3 nucleotides are TGTGCCAGCAGCCCACTTAGTGGGGGCAGCTCCTACGAGCAGTACTTC.

The V call is TRBV25-1, the J call TRBJ2-7; D gene ambiguous. V dropped 0 bases and J dropped 7 bases, with 4 bases sitting between them. Germline-derived CDR1 and CDR2 are MGHDK and SYGVNS. This CDR3 spans 11 amino acids. This CDR3 is CASSEYQEQYF. The CDR3 bases are TGTGCCAGCAGTGAATATCAGGAGCAGTACTTC.

This clone was seen repeatedly, ten times or more. J is TRBJ1-4 and V is TRBV4-2; D not certain. V lost 3 bases to trimming and J lost 6 bases, with 11 bases between them. This CDR3 has 14 amino acids. Germline lookup yields CDR1 LGHNA and CDR2 YNFKEQ. The CDR3 coding sequence is TGTGCCAGCAGCCATCAGTGGCGGGATGAAAAACTGTTTTTT. Encoded protein: CASSHQWRDEKLFF.

There are a few counts of this clone. The gene calls are TRBV30 and TRBJ2-2; 11 bases map to TRBD1. Germline trimming cut 2 bases from V and 3 bases from J; bases unmatched to any gene: 2. The CDR3 extends over 15 amino acids. CDR1 and CDR2 from the germline V gene are GTSNPN and SVGIG (reference sequence). The chain's CDR3 is CAWSSGQGDTGELFF. The CDR3 nucleotides are TGTGCCTGGAGTTCGGGACAGGGGGACACCGGGGAGCTGTTTTTT.

As regards this clone: Within the sample, other DNA sequences also encode this same CDR3. The chain couples TRBV4-2 to TRBJ1-1; TRBD1 is a possible D gene (5 bases). This CDR3 is 14 amino acids long. The V gene lost 0 bases and the J gene lost 4 bases, with 9 bases spanning the gap. CDR1 is LGHNA, CDR2 YNFKEQ, per germline. The CDR3, as DNA: TGTGCCAGCAGCCAAGAAAGGGGATCCACTGAAGCTTTCTTT. Translating it yields CASSQERGSTEAFF.

The chain links TRBV4-1 to TRBJ2-7; 11 bases map to TRBD1. Germline lookup yields CDR1 MGHRA and CDR2 YSYEKL. The V and J ends lost 3 bases and 3 bases, in that order; junction bases with no gene match: 7. CDR3 size: 16 residues. CDR3 residues: CASSQGTGGVGYEQYF. CDR3 in DNA: TGCGCCAGCAGCCAGGGGACAGGGGGGGTCGGCTACGAGCAGTACTTC.

This clone appeared many times. The CDR3 sequence is CAWMSAGRGSPLHF. DNA of the CDR3: TGTGCCTGGATGTCAGCGGGGAGAGGTTCACCCCTCCACTTT. The chain links TRBV30 to TRBJ1-6; no clear D gene. V was trimmed by 4 bases and J by 9 bases, leaving 16 bases between them. This CDR3 comprises 14 residues. In germline, CDR1 is GTSNPN, CDR2 SVGIG (reference sequence).

V gene TRBV28 combines with J gene TRBJ1-1, with 8 bases matching TRBD1. This CDR3 has 14 residues. Germline values: CDR1 MDHEN, CDR2 SYDVKM. The V and J ends lost 3 bases and 5 bases, in that order; junction bases with no gene match: 5. The CDR3 protein is CASSLTGAVTEAFF. Written as DNA, the CDR3 is TGTGCCAGCAGTTTGACAGGGGCTGTTACTGAAGCTTTCTTT. The full variable domain, with the rest looked up from reference TRBV28 and TRBJ1-1, is DVKVTQSSRYLVKRTGEKVFLECVQDMDHENMFWYRQDPGLGLRLIYFSYDVKMKEKGDIPEGYSVSREKKERFSLILESASTNQTSMYLCASSLTGAVTEAFFGQGTRLTVV.

This clone was observed a handful of times. The V call is TRBV27, the J call TRBJ2-2; tentative D call: TRBD2 (5 bases). V gave up 4 bases and J gave up 7 bases, with 16 bases separating them. The CDR3 runs 15 residues. Germline-derived CDR1 and CDR2 are MNHEY and SMNVEV (reference sequence). The CDR3, as DNA: TGTGCCAGCAGTTGGGCTCTGGAGGCGGGCGGGGAGCTGTTTTTT. Protein sequence: CASSWALEAGGELFF.

This clone was counted only a few times. The chain has TRBV7-9 and TRBJ2-1, with D maybe TRBD1 (5 bases). The length of the CDR3 is 15 residues. Trimming pared 3 bases from V and 6 bases from J, leaving 15 bases between. Germline values: CDR1 SEHNR, CDR2 FQNEAQ (reference sequence). The chain's CDR3 is CASSLQGAVINEQFF. The CDR3 DNA sequence: TGTGCCAGCAGCTTGCAGGGTGCGGTTATCAATGAGCAGTTCTTC.